The 18 T cell receptor beta chains in this list originate from one sample, sequenced in a study of T-cell reconstitution after alpha-beta-depleted transplantation in children. Preparation of the TCRbeta library involved a method that used unique molecular identifiers. In TCRdb, the PCR reads were re-called with MiXCR into one record per CDR3 protein. The sample includes approximately 1,000,000 distinct CDR3 sequences, about 26% of them seen just once. Source: PBMCs, mostly from graft donor cells, taken 360 days after TCRalphabeta/CD19-depleted stem cell transplant. Every receptor here comes from a boy in the first two years of life who had a stem cell transplant for SCID, so the T cells may come from the graft donor.

The rearrangement links TRBV7-9 to TRBJ2-7, with 7 bases aligning to TRBD1. The CDR3 has 12 residues. Germline assignment: CDR1 SEHNR and CDR2 FQNEAQ (reference sequence). J was trimmed by 1 base and V by 11 bases; bases with no gene match: 5. CDR3 coding DNA: TGTGCCTTGGGACAGACTTCCTACGAGCAGTACTTC. Protein product: CALGQTSYEQYF.

This clonotype has just a few counts. The rearrangement joins TRBV2 to TRBJ2-2; 9 positions agree with TRBD1. The length of the CDR3 is 16 residues. Germline trimming cut 5 bases from V and 4 bases from J; bases unmatched to any gene: 8. Germline CDR1 reads SNHLY; CDR2 reads FYNNEI. The CDR3 spells CASSRDRAYRTGELFF. The CDR3 DNA reads as TGTGCCAGCAGTCGGGACAGGGCATATCGCACCGGGGAGCTGTTTTTT.

This chain uses TRBV6-5 with TRBJ2-1, with D unclear. Germline V lookup: CDR1 MNHEY, CDR2 SVGAGI. The length of the CDR3 is 15 residues. The V and J ends lost 0 bases and 9 bases respectively, with 15 bases between them. CDR3 amino acids: CASSYSAKGRSEQFF. CDR3 nucleotide sequence: TGTGCCAGCAGTTACTCGGCAAAGGGCCGTAGTGAGCAGTTCTTC.

This clonotype was detected only a few times. CDR3 in DNA: TGCGCCAGCAGCTTCGGGACTAGCGGGGATGGAGAGACCCAGTACTTC. Protein: CASSFGTSGDGETQYF. V and J are TRBV5-1 and TRBJ2-5; 13 nucleotides agree with TRBD2. Per the germline V gene, CDR1 is SGHRS and CDR2 is YFSETQ. The length of the CDR3 is 16 residues. J was trimmed by 4 bases and V by 2 bases; bases with no gene match: 5.

This clonotype was counted a few times. The CDR3 sequence: CASSQAGPDTQYF. CDR3 DNA sequence: TGCGCCAGCAGCCAAGCCGGACCAGATACGCAGTATTTT. This chain uses TRBV4-3 with TRBJ2-3; D is unresolved. Trimming removed 1 base from V and 4 bases from J, with 6 bases in between. The CDR3 totals 13 residues. Germline V CDR1 and CDR2: LGHNA, YSLEER.

Only a few counts were recorded for this clonotype. The chain employs TRBV7-6 and TRBJ2-1, with 10 bases aligning to TRBD1. This CDR3 region has 17 residues. Germline CDR1 is SGHVS and CDR2 is FNYEAQ. The junction had 14 bases not matched to a gene; V was cut back by 5 bases and J by 7 bases. The CDR3 nucleotides read TGTGCCAGCAGCCCCGGGACCAGACAGGGGGCTCGGAATGAGCAGTTCTTC. Translated: CASSPGTRQGARNEQFF. Full variable domain (missing parts from reference TRBV7-6 and TRBJ2-1): GAGVSQSPRYKVTKRGQDVALRCDPISGHVSLYWYRQALGQGPEFLTYFNYEAQQDKSGLPNDRFSAERPEGSISTLTIQRTEQRDSAMYRCASSPGTRQGARNEQFFGPGTRLTVL.

This sequence joins TRBV12-3 or TRBV12-4 and TRBJ2-2; the D gene could be TRBD1 or TRBD2 (5 bases each). CDR3 length: 13 residues. V was shortened by 4 bases and J by 7 bases, with 10 bases between the two germline ends. CDR3 residues: CASSYGGNGELFF. The DNA of the CDR3 is TGTGCCAGCAGTTATGGGGGAAACGGGGAGCTGTTTTTT.

This rearrangement joins TRBV9 to TRBJ2-7; 7 bases fit TRBD1. The CDR3 has 17 amino acids. The germline gives CDR1 SGDLS, CDR2 YYNGEE. V lost 9 bases, J lost 3 bases, and 21 bases stayed unmatched. Here the CDR3 DNA reads TGTGCCACCCCCCAGCCCTCCCTGGACAGGCGAGACTACGAGCAGTACTTC. Protein product: CATPQPSLDRRDYEQYF.

The CDR3 coding sequence is TGTGCCAGCAGCTTCCAGGGATACGGGCGATACGAGCAGTACTTC. It translates to CASSFQGYGRYEQYF. The chain joins TRBV5-4 to TRBJ2-7; D perhaps matches TRBD1 (5 bases). V was shortened by 2 bases and J by 4 bases, with 16 bases between the two germline ends. The CDR3 loop spans 15 amino acids. Germline assignment: CDR1 SGHNT and CDR2 YYREEE (reference sequence).

The chain combines TRBV30 with TRBJ1-2, with D uncertain. The CDR3 runs to 14 residues. Trimming removed 1 base from V and 0 bases from J, with 9 bases in between. Germline V gene sequence: CDR1 GTSNPN, CDR2 SVGIG (reference sequence). CDR3 amino acids: CAWSEAPANYGYTF. The CDR3 nucleotides are TGTGCCTGGAGTGAGGCTCCAGCTAACTATGGCTACACCTTC.

This clonotype was picked up one time. This chain uses TRBV6-1 with TRBJ2-7, with D tentatively TRBD2 (6 bases). This CDR3 is 17 amino acids long. The germline V gene encodes CDR1 MNHNS and CDR2 SASEGT. V was pared by 6 bases and J by 0 bases, with 21 bases between. The chain's CDR3 is CASSSTRGPLLSYEQYF. The CDR3 DNA sequence: TGTGCCAGCAGCTCAACGCGGGGCCCCCTGCTCTCCTACGAGCAGTACTTC.

This clonotype was seen a handful of times. This chain connects TRBV20-1 to TRBJ1-2; no reliable D call. The V gene lost 2 bases and the J gene lost 8 bases, with 15 bases spanning the gap. This CDR3 is 13 amino acids long. The germline V gene has CDR1 DFQATT and CDR2 SNEGSKA (reference sequence). The CDR3 region has the DNA TGCAGTGCTAGAAATGACTGGAGGTGGGGCTACACCTTC. Encoded protein: CSARNDWRWGYTF.

This clonotype appeared a few times. V and J are TRBV2 and TRBJ2-7, with a tentative D call TRBD1 (5 bases). CDR3 length: 14 residues. Germline V lookup: CDR1 SNHLY, CDR2 FYNNEI. V shed 6 bases and J shed 0 bases, with 12 bases lying between them. The CDR3 DNA is TGTGCCAGCAGCGCCCAGGGATTCTCCTACGAGCAGTACTTC. Protein sequence: CASSAQGFSYEQYF.

This clonotype has just one count. The rearrangement joins TRBV11-1 to TRBJ2-6; 9 bases match TRBD1. The CDR3 is made up of 20 amino acids. Trimming cost V 0 bases and J 7 bases; bases outside gene matches: 16. Per germline, CDR1 SGHAT and CDR2 FQDESV (reference sequence). Here the CDR3 reads CASSLALQGASPTQANVLTF. The CDR3 bases are TGTGCCAGCAGCTTAGCCCTACAGGGGGCTTCTCCTACCCAAGCCAACGTCCTGACTTTC.

This clonotype was recorded a few times. This chain joins TRBV5-4 and TRBJ2-1; TRBD1 matches 7 bases. The length of the CDR3 is 14 residues. CDR1 and CDR2 from the germline V gene are SGHNT and YYREEE (reference sequence). After removal of 4 bases from V and 6 bases from J, the junction contained 7 bases not matched to a gene. The CDR3 here is CASSPPDRPNEQFF. CDR3 bases: TGTGCCAGCAGCCCACCGGACAGGCCCAATGAGCAGTTCTTC.

There are a few counts of this clonotype. The chain joins TRBV5-1 to TRBJ2-7; tentatively, D is TRBD1 (5 bases). Germline-derived CDR1 and CDR2 are SGHRS and YFSETQ. Between the trimmed V and J ends, which lost 4 bases and 3 bases, there was a span of 26 bases. The CDR3 has 18 amino acids. CDR3 coding DNA: TGCGCCAGCAGCCCAGGGAACCCAGCCGGTTTAACCCACTACGAGCAGTACTTC. Translation: CASSPGNPAGLTHYEQYF.

This clonotype was recorded a few times. V usage is TRBV4-3 and J usage is TRBJ2-1; D is ambiguous. Trimming took 0 bases from V and 5 from J, leaving 23 bases between them. The CDR3 has 19 residues. The germline gives CDR1 LGHNA, CDR2 YSLEER. The CDR3 sequence is CASSQDPSLLGVSHNEQFF. CDR3 DNA sequence: TGCGCCAGCAGCCAAGACCCTTCCCTCCTAGGTGTAAGCCACAATGAGCAGTTCTTC.

This clonotype was seen only a few times. The rearrangement joins TRBV7-2 to TRBJ1-5; maybe TRBD1 (6 bases). CDR3 length: 16 residues. The V and J ends lost 1 base and 0 bases respectively, with 10 bases between them. Germline lookup yields CDR1 SGHTA and CDR2 FQGNSA. The CDR3, as DNA: TGTGCCAGCAGCTTAGGGGGACACGTTAGCAATCAGCCCCAGCATTTT. This sequence encodes CASSLGGHVSNQPQHF.